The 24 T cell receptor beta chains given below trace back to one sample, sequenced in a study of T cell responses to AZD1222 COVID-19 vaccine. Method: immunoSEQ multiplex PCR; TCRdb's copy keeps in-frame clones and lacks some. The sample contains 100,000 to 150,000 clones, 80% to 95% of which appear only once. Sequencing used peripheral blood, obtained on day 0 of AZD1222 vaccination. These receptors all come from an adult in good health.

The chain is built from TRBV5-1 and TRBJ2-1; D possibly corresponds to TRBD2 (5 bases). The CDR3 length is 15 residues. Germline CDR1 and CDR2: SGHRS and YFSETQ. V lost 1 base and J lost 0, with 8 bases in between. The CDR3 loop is CASSLLGSSYNEQFF. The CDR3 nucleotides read TGCGCCAGCAGCTTGCTAGGGAGCTCCTACAATGAGCAGTTCTTC. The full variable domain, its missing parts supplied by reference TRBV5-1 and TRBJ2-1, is KAGVTQTPRYLIKTRGQQVTLSCSPISGHRSVSWYQQTPGQGLQFLFEYFSETQRNKGNFPGRFSGRQFSNSRSEMNVSTLELGDSALYLCASSLLGSSYNEQFFGPGTRLTVL.

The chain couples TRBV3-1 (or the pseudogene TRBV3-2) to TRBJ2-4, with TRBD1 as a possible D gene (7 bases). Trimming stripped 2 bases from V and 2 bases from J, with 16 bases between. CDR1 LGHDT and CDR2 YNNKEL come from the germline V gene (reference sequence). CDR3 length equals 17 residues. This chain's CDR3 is CASSQRVQGGTKNIQYF. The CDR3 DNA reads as TGTGCCAGCAGCCAAAGGGTTCAGGGGGGAACCAAAAACATTCAGTACTTC.

The DNA of the CDR3 is TGCGCCAGCAGCGGCGATCCGGGACAGGGGGCGCGGGGTGGCTACACCTTC. It specifies CASSGDPGQGARGGYTF. The chain combines TRBV5-1 with TRBJ1-2; 12 bases match TRBD1. V was clipped by 4 bases and J by 7 bases; unmatched bases: 14. The germline gives CDR1 SGHRS, CDR2 YFSETQ. This CDR3 is 17 amino acids long.

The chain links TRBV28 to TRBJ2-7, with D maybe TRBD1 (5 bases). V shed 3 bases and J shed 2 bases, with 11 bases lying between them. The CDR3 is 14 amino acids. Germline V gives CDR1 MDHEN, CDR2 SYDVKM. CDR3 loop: CASSFGAKTYEQYF. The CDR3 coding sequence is TGTGCCAGCAGTTTTGGGGCCAAAACCTACGAGCAGTACTTC.

The CDR3 DNA is TGTGCCAGCAGTCCGACAGGGGCTGGCACTGAAGCTTTCTTT. Amino acids: CASSPTGAGTEAFF. The J gene is TRBJ1-1, the V gene TRBV2, with TRBD1 matching 8 bases. Germline V gene sequence: CDR1 SNHLY, CDR2 FYNNEI. V shed 5 bases, J shed 4 bases, and the junction held 6 bases outside the gene matches. This CDR3 contains 14 residues.

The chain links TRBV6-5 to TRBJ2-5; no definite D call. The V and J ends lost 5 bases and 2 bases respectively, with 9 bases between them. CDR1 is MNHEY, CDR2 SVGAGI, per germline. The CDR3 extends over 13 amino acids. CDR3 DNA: TGTGCCAGCAGTCATGACCCGCAAGAGACCCAGTACTTC. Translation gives CASSHDPQETQYF.

CDR3 sequence reads: CATDRGDSYEQYF. Written as DNA, the CDR3 is TGTGCCACCGATAGGGGGGATTCCTACGAGCAGTACTTC. The genes are TRBV24-1 and TRBJ2-7; tentatively, D is TRBD1 or TRBD2 (6 bases each). Trimming left V 9 bases short and J 1 base short, with 12 bases between. The CDR3 is 13 residues long. CDR1 KGHDR and CDR2 SFDVKD come from the germline V gene.

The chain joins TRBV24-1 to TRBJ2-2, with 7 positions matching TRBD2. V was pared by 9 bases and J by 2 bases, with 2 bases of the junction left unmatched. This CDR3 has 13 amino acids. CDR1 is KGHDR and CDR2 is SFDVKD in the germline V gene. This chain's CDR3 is CATGGDNTGELFF. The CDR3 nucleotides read TGTGCCACCGGGGGGGACAACACCGGGGAGCTGTTTTTT.

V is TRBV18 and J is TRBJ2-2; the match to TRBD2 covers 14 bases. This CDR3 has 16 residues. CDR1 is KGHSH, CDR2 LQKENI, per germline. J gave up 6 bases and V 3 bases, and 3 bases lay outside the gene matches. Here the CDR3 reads CASSPVGLAGAGELFF. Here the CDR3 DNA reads TGTGCCAGCTCACCCGTGGGACTAGCGGGAGCCGGGGAGCTGTTTTTT.

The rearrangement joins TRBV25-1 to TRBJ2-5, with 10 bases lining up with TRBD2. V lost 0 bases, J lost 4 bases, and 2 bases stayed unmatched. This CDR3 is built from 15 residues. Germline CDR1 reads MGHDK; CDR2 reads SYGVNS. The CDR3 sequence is CASSEYSGRLETQYF. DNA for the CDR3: TGTGCCAGCAGTGAATATAGCGGGAGGCTAGAGACCCAGTACTTC.

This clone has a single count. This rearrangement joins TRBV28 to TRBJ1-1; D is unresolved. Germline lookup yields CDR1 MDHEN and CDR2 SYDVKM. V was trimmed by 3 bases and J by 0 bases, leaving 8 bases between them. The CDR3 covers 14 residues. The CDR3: CASSFGQMNTEAFF. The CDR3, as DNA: TGTGCCAGCAGTTTCGGCCAGATGAACACTGAAGCTTTCTTT.

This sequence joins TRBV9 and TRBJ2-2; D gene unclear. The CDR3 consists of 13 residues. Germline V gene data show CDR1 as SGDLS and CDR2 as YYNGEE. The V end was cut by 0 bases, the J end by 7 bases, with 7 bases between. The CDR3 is CASSVASSGELFF. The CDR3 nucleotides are TGTGCCAGCAGCGTAGCGTCGAGCGGGGAGCTGTTTTTT.

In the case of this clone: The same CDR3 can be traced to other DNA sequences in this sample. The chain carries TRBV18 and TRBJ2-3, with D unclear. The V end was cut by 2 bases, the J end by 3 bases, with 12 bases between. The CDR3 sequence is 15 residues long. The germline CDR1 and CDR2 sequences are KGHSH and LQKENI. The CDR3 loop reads CASSPRGQGTDTQYF. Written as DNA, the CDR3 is TGTGCCAGCTCACCAAGAGGCCAAGGGACAGATACGCAGTATTTT.

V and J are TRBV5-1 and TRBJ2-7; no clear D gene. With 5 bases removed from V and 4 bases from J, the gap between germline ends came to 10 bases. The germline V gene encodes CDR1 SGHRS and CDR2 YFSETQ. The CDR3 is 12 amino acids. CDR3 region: CASSRTLYEQYF. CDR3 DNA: TGCGCCAGCAGTCGTACCCTATACGAGCAGTACTTC. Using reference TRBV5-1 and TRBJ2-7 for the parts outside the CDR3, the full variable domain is KAGVTQTPRYLIKTRGQQVTLSCSPISGHRSVSWYQQTPGQGLQFLFEYFSETQRNKGNFPGRFSGRQFSNSRSEMNVSTLELGDSALYLCASSRTLYEQYFGPGTRLTVT.

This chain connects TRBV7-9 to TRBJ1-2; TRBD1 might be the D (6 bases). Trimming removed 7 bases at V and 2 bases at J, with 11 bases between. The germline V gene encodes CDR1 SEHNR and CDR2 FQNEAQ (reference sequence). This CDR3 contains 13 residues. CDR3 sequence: CASIPTGNYGYTF. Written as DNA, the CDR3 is TGTGCCAGCATTCCCACAGGGAACTATGGCTACACCTTC.

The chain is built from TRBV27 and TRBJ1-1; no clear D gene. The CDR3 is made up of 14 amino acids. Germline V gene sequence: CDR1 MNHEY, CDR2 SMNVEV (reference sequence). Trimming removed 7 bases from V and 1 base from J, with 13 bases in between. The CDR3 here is CASTTLARNTEAFF. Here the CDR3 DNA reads TGTGCCAGCACCACACTGGCCCGGAACACTGAAGCTTTCTTT.

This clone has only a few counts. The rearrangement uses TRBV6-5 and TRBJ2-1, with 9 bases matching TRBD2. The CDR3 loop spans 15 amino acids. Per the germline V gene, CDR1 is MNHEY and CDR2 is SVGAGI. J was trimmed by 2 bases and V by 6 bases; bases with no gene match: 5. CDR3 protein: CASSRLAGAYNEQFF. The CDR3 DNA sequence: TGTGCCAGCAGCCGCTTAGCGGGAGCCTACAATGAGCAGTTCTTC.

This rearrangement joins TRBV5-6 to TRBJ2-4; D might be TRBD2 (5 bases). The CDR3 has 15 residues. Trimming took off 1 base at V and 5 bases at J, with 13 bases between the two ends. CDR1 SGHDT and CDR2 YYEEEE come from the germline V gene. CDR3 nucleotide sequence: TGTGCCAGCAGCTTGCGTACGGGAACGGAAAACATTCAGTACTTC. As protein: CASSLRTGTENIQYF.

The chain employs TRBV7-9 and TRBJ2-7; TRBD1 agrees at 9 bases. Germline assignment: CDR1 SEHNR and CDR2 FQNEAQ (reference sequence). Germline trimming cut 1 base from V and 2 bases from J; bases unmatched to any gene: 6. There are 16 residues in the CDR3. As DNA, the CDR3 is TGTGCCAGCAGCTTAGGTAGGACAGGGGAGGCCTACGAGCAGTACTTC. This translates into CASSLGRTGEAYEQYF.

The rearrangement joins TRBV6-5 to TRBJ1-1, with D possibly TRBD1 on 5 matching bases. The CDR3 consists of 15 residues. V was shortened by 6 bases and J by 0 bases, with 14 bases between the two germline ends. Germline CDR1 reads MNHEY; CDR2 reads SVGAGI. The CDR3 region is CASSLLGRLNTEAFF. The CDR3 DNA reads TGTGCCAGCAGCCTCCTGGGGCGATTGAACACTGAAGCTTTCTTT.

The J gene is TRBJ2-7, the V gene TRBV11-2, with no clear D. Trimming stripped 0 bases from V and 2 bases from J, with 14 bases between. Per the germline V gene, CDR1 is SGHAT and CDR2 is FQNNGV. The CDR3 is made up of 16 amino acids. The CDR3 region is CASSLDIQRPTYEQYF. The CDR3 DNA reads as TGTGCCAGCAGCTTAGATATACAACGACCAACCTACGAGCAGTACTTC.

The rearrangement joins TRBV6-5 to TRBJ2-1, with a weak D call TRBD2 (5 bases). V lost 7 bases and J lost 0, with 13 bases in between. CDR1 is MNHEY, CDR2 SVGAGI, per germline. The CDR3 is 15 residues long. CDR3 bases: TGTGCCAGCAAGGACTTCTCGGGCTCCTACAATGAGCAGTTCTTC. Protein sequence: CASKDFSGSYNEQFF.

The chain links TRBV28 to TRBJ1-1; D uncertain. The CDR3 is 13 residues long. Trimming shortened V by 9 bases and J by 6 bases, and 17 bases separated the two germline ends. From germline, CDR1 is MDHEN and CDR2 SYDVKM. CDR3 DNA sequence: TGTGCCAGTGGCCGCGGTGGTTTTCCTGAAGCTTTCTTT. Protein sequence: CASGRGGFPEAFF. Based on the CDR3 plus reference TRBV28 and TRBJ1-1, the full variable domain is DVKVTQSSRYLVKRTGEKVFLECVQDMDHENMFWYRQDPGLGLRLIYFSYDVKMKEKGDIPEGYSVSREKKERFSLILESASTNQTSMYLCASGRGGFPEAFFGQGTRLTVV.

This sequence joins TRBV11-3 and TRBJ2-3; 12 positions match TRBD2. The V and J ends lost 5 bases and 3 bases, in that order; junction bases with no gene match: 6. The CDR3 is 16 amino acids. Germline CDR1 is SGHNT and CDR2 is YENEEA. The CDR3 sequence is CASSPLAGGPTDTQYF. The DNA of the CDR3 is TGTGCCAGCAGCCCGCTAGCGGGAGGGCCGACAGATACGCAGTATTTT.